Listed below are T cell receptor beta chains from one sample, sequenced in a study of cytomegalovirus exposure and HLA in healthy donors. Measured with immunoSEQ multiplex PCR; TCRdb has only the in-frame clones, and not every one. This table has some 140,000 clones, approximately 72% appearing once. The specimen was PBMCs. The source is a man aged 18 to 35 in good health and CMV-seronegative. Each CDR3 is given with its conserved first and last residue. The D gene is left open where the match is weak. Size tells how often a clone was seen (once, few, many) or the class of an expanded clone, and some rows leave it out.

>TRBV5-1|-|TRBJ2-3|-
CASSLTLGGPNTQYF
TGCGCCAGCAGCTTGACCCTCGGGGGTCCAAATACGCAGTATTTT
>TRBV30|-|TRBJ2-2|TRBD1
CAWIDRGEIGELFF
TGTGCCTGGATTGACAGGGGTGAAATCGGGGAGCTGTTTTTT
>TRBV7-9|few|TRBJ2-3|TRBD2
CASSLGASGGDTQYF
TGTGCCAGCAGCTTAGGAGCTAGCGGGGGCGATACGCAGTATTTT
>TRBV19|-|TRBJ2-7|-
CASSTPEGERQYF
TGTGCCAGTAGTACCCCTGAGGGGGAGAGGCAGTACTTC
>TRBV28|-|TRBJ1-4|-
CASSPTGVGSPNEKLFF
TGTGCCAGCAGTCCCACGGGGGTCGGTTCTCCTAATGAAAAACTGTTTTTT
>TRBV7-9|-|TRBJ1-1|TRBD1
CASGGRDRGVVNTEAFF
TGTGCCAGCGGGGGCCGGGACAGGGGGGTGGTAAACACTGAAGCTTTCTTT
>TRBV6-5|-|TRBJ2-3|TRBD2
CASSYRGGTDTQYF
TGTGCCAGCAGTTACCGGGGGGGGACAGATACGCAGTATTTT
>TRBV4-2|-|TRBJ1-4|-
CAGSQGMAGSNEKLFF
TGTGCCGGCAGCCAAGGTATGGCAGGGTCAAATGAAAAACTGTTTTTT
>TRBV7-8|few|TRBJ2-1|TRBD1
CASTRGTGLNEQFF
TGTGCCAGCACCCGCGGGACAGGGTTGAATGAGCAGTTCTTC
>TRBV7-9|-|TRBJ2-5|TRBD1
CASSGRQGGETQYF
TGTGCCAGCTCCGGGCGACAGGGCGGGGAGACCCAGTACTTC
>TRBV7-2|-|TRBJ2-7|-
CASSFVSYEQYF
TGTGCCAGCAGCTTCGTCTCCTACGAGCAGTACTTC
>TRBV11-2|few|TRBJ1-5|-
CASSLGLSQPQHF
TGTGCCAGCAGCTTAGGTCTCTCTCAGCCCCAGCATTTT
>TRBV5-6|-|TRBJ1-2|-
CASSLFYTVGGYTF
TGTGCCAGCAGCTTGTTTTACACAGTGGGTGGCTACACCTTC
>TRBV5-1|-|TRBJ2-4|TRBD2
CASSSGAGGANIQYF
TGCGCCAGCAGCTCCGGAGCGGGGGGAGCGAACATTCAGTACTTC
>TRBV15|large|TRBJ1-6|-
CATSMNRDNSPLHF
TGTGCCACCAGCATGAACAGGGATAATTCACCCCTCCACTTT
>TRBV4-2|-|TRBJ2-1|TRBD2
CASSHRLAAYNEQFF
TGTGCCAGCAGCCACCGGCTAGCGGCCTACAATGAGCAGTTCTTC
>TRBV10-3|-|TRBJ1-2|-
CATRERASLSYGYTF
TGTGCCACCAGGGAAAGGGCTAGCCTCTCGTATGGCTACACCTTC
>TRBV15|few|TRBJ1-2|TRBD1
CATSRVDRGLGYTF
TGTGCCACCAGCAGGGTGGACAGGGGGCTAGGCTACACCTTC
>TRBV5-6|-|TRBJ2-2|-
CASSPMRQAGLWGGELFF
TGTGCCAGCAGCCCAATGAGACAGGCTGGCCTTTGGGGCGGGGAGCTGTTTTTT
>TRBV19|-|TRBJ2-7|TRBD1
CASSDRAYEQYF
TGTGCCAGTAGTGACAGGGCCTACGAGCAGTACTTC
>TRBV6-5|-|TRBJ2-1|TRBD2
CASRRTGGNNEQFF
TGTGCCAGCAGAAGGACGGGGGGGAACAATGAGCAGTTCTTC
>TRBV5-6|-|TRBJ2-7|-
CASSLVADYEQYF
TGTGCCAGCAGCTTGGTAGCGGACTACGAGCAGTACTTC
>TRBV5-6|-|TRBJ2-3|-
CASSLALSDTQYF
TGTGCCAGCAGCTTGGCCCTATCTGATACGCAGTATTTT
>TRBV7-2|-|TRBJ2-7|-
CASSLVTALPYEQYF
TGTGCCAGCAGCTTAGTGACAGCCCTCCCCTACGAGCAGTACTTC
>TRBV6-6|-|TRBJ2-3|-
CASSFSGPSTDTQYF
TGTGCCAGCAGTTTCTCGGGGCCTAGCACAGATACGCAGTATTTT
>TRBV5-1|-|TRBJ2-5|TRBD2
CASSASGPQETQYF
TGCGCCAGCAGCGCTAGCGGCCCCCAAGAGACCCAGTACTTC
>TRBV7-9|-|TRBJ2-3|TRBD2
CASSKRGGVTDTQYF
TGTGCCAGCAGTAAACGGGGGGGCGTAACAGATACGCAGTATTTT